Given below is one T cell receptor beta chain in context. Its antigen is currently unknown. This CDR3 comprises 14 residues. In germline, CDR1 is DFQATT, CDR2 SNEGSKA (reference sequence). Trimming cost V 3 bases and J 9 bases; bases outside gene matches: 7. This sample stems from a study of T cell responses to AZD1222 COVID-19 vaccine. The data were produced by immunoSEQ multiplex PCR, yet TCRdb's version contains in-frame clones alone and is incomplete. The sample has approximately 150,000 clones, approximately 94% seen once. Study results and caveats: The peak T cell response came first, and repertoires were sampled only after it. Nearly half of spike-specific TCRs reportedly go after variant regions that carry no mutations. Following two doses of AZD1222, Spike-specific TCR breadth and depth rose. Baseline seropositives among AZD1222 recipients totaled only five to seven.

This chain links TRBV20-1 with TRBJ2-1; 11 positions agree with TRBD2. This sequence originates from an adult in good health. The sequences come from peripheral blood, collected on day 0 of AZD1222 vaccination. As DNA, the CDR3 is TGCAGTGCTAGTTCTAGCGGGAGGCTAGGTGAGCAGTTCTTC. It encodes CSASSSGRLGEQFF.